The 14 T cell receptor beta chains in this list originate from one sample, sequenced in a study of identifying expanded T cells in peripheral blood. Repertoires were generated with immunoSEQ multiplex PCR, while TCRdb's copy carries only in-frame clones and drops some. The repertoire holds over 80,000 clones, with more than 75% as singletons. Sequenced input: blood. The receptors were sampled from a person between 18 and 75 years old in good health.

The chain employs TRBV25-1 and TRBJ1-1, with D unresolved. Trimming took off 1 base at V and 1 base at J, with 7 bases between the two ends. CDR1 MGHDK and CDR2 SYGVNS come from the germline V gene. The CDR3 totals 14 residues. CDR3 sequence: CASSELVTNTEAFF. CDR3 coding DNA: TGTGCCAGCAGTGAATTGGTGACGAACACTGAAGCTTTCTTT.

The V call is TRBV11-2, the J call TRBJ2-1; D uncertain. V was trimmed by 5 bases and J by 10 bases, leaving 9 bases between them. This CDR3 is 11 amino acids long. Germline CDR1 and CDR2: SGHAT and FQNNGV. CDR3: CASSPNYEQFF. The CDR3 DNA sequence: TGTGCCAGCAGCCCGAACTACGAGCAGTTCTTC.

The CDR3 loop is CASSSQGAANEKLFF. CDR3 DNA sequence: TGTGCCAGCAGCAGTCAGGGTGCCGCGAATGAAAAACTGTTTTTT. The rearrangement links TRBV7-9 to TRBJ1-4; weak D call: TRBD1 (5 bases). This CDR3 is 15 amino acids long. The V end lost 5 bases, the J end lost 5 bases, and 15 bases lay between the germline ends. Germline CDR1 reads SEHNR; CDR2 reads FQNEAQ (reference sequence).

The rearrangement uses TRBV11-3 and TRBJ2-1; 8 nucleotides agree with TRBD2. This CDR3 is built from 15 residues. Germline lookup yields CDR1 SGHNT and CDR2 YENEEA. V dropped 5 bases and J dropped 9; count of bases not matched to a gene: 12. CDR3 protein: CASSPRPTSGGEQFF. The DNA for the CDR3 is TGTGCCAGCAGCCCGCGCCCAACTAGCGGAGGTGAGCAGTTCTTC.

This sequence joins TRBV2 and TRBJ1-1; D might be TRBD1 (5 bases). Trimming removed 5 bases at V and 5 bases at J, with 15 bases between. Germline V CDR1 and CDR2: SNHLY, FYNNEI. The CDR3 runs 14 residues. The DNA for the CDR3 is TGTGCCAGCAGTTGGAGGGACGGGTTAACTGAAGCTTTCTTT. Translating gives CASSWRDGLTEAFF.

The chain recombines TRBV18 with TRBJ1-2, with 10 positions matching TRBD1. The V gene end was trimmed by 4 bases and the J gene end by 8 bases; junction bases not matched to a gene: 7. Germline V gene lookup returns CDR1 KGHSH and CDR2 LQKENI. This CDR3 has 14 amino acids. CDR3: CASSREGQGGGYTF. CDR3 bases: TGTGCCAGCTCACGGGAAGGACAGGGGGGAGGCTACACCTTC.

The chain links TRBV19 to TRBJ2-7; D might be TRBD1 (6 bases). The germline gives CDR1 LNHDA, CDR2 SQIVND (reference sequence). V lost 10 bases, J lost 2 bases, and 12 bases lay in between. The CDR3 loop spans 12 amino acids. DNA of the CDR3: TGTGCCACCAGTACAGGGACCTACGAGCAGTACTTC. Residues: CATSTGTYEQYF.

CDR3 sequence (DNA): TGTGCCAGTACCTTCCTCCCCGGCGGGACTGAAGCTTTCTTT. Its protein product is CASTFLPGGTEAFF. The chain employs TRBV9 and TRBJ1-1; D is unclear. This CDR3 is built from 14 residues. Germline values: CDR1 SGDLS, CDR2 YYNGEE. Trimming cost V 8 bases and J 5 bases, with 19 bases left between them.

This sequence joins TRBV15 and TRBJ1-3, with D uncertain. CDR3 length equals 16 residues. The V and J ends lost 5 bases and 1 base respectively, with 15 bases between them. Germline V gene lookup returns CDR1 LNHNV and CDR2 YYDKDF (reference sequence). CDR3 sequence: CATSGSKWGSGNTIYF. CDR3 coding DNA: TGTGCCACCAGCGGATCTAAATGGGGTTCTGGAAACACCATATATTTT.

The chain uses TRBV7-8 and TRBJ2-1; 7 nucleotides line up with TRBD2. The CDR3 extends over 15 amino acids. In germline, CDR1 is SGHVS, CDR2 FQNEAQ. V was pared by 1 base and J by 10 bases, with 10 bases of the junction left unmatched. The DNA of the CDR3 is TGTGCCAGCAGCTTAGGGTTGGGAGGGATCAAAGAGCAGTTCTTC. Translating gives CASSLGLGGIKEQFF.

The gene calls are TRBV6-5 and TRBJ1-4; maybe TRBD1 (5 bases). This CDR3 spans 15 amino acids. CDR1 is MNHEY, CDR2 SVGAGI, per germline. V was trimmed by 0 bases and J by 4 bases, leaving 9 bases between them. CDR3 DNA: TGTGCCAGCAGTTACTCGGGGGGGGATAATGAAAAACTGTTTTTT. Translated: CASSYSGGDNEKLFF.

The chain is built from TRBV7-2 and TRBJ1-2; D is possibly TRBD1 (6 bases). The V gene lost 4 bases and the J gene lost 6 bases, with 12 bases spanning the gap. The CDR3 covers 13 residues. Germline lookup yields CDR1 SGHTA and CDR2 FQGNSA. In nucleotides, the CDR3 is TGTGCCAGCAGCTCGGCGGGGGGCAATGGCTACACCTTC. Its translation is CASSSAGGNGYTF.

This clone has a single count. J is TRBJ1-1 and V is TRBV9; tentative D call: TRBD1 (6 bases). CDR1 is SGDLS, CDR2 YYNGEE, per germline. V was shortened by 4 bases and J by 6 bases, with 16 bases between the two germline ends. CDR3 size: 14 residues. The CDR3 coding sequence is TGTGCCAGCAGCCCCAGGACAGCCGGGCCTGAAGCTTTCTTT. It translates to CASSPRTAGPEAFF.

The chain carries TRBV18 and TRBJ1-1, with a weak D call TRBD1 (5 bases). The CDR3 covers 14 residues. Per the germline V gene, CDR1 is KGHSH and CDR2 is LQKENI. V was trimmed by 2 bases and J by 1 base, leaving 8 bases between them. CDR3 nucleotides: TGTGCCAGCTCACCAAGACAGACGAACACTGAAGCTTTCTTT. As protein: CASSPRQTNTEAFF.